This entry lists 9 T cell receptor beta chains sequenced from one sample in a study of CD8 T cells in Susac syndrome (dated by TCRdb to between 2018 and 2020). The receptor library was made with the immunoSEQ multiplex PCR assay. RNA was extracted using the RNeasy kit, and roughly 0.45 to 1 microgram was reverse transcribed with random hexamers. TCRdb redid the processing of the public reads, applying fastp at Q25 and MiXCR, and retained in-frame beta chains. CDR3 protein duplicates are merged, each entry listing the most common genes and DNA. In all, the sample holds some 130,000 distinct CDR3 sequences, and around 95% of those were seen once. The ten largest clones take up approximately 0.18% of the sample. The sequenced sample consisted of CD8+ T cells from PBMCs. The receptors derive from a human donor with Susac syndrome.

The CDR3 nucleotides read TGTGCCAGCAGTGTAGTCGGGACCCAGTACTTC. Protein: CASSVVGTQYF. The genes are TRBV12-3 or TRBV12-4 and TRBJ2-5; D is undetermined. This CDR3 region has 11 residues. Trimming pared 5 bases from V and 7 bases from J, leaving 8 bases between.

In DNA form, the CDR3 reads TGTGCCAGCAGTTTAAAGGTGACCTCTGGGGCCAACGTCCTGACTTTC. This translates into CASSLKVTSGANVLTF. The chain joins TRBV27 to TRBJ2-6, with no clear D. Germline-derived CDR1 and CDR2 are MNHEY and SMNVEV (reference sequence). V lost 2 bases to trimming and J lost 0 bases, with 8 bases between them. CDR3 length: 16 residues. The full variable domain, its missing parts supplied by reference TRBV27 and TRBJ2-6, is EAQVTQNPRYLITVTGKKLTVTCSQNMNHEYMSWYRQDPGLGLRQIYYSMNVEVTDKGDVPEGYKVSRKEKRNFPLILESPSPNQTSLYFCASSLKVTSGANVLTFGAGSRLTVL.

The chain combines TRBV3-1 with TRBJ2-4; D possibly corresponds to TRBD2 (6 bases). The CDR3 length is 14 residues. Trimming stripped 1 base from V and 9 bases from J, with 13 bases between. Germline-derived CDR1 and CDR2 are LGHDT and YNNKEL (reference sequence). CDR3 DNA sequence: TGTGCCAGCAGCCAAGGAGGCAGGGAGGCCATTCAGTACTTC. As protein: CASSQGGREAIQYF. The whole variable domain, remainder taken from reference TRBV3-1 and TRBJ2-4, is DTAVSQTPKYLVTQMGNDKSIKCEQNLGHDTMYWYKQDSKKFLKIMFSYNNKELIINETVPNRFSPKSPDKAHLNLHINSLELGDSAVYFCASSQGGREAIQYFGAGTRLSVL.

V and J are TRBV7-8 and TRBJ2-1; TRBD2 matches at 7 bases. The trim removed 5 bases at V and 8 bases at J, leaving 27 bases unmatched. This CDR3 has 20 amino acids. Germline CDR1 SGHVS, CDR2 FQNEAQ. The CDR3, as DNA: TGTGCCAGCAGCGCCGATATAAGCGGGACCCTCTCTCGGGCCCCCGATGAGCAGTTCTTC. Encoded protein: CASSADISGTLSRAPDEQFF.

V gene TRBV5-6 combines with J gene TRBJ2-5; TRBD2 is a possible D gene (6 bases). CDR3 length: 13 residues. The V end lost 4 bases, the J end lost 7 bases, and 14 bases lay between the germline ends. The germline V gene has CDR1 SGHDT and CDR2 YYEEEE. The CDR3 sequence is CASSGGTAGTQYF. For the CDR3, the DNA is TGTGCCAGCAGCGGAGGGACTGCTGGGACCCAGTACTTC.

The chain has TRBV28 and TRBJ2-7, with D unresolved. Germline V gene sequence: CDR1 MDHEN, CDR2 SYDVKM. The CDR3 length is 12 residues. V was clipped by 3 bases and J by 5 bases, with 8 bases between them. CDR3 nucleotide sequence: TGTGCCAGCAGTTTCCCCTTGAACGAGCAGTACTTC. Translated, it gives CASSFPLNEQYF.

This clonotype occurred a few times. The genes are TRBV29-1 and TRBJ2-7, with a possible D match to TRBD1 (6 bases). Trimming removed 4 bases from V and 9 bases from J, with 13 bases in between. CDR1 and CDR2 (germline): SQVTM, ANQGSEA. The CDR3 contains 11 residues. CDR3 sequence reads: CSVASGVGQYF. The CDR3 nucleotides read TGCAGCGTTGCTTCAGGGGTTGGGCAGTACTTC.

This chain uses TRBV18 with TRBJ1-3; D possibly corresponds to TRBD1 (5 bases). The CDR3 sequence is 14 residues long. CDR1 is KGHSH, CDR2 LQKENI, per germline. V was pared by 3 bases and J by 2 bases, with 8 bases between. CDR3 sequence: CASSPEGTGNTIYF. The CDR3 DNA reads TGTGCCAGCTCACCGGAGGGGACTGGAAACACCATATATTTT.

This sequence joins TRBV4-2 and TRBJ1-5; D gene uncertain. The CDR3 extends over 13 amino acids. Germline V lookup: CDR1 LGHNA, CDR2 YNFKEQ. V gave up 1 base and J gave up 4 bases, with 5 bases separating them. The CDR3 reads CASSQGENQPQHF. The CDR3 DNA sequence: TGTGCCAGCAGCCAAGGGGAGAATCAGCCCCAGCATTTT.